The source of this T cell receptor beta chain is a study of shared clonotypes between healthy human individuals. Trimming cost V 8 bases and J 0 bases, with 8 bases left between them. Per the germline V gene, CDR1 is MDHEN and CDR2 is SYDVKM. CDR3 length: 13 residues. Assay: immunoSEQ multiplex PCR; the TCRdb copy retains only in-frame clones and omits some. Here the sample spans about 2.4 million clones, approximately 94% being singletons. The sequencing input was naive CD4+ T cells from PBMCs. The subset was: CD45RA+ positively selected. The TCR sequence derives from a young man in good health. Some clones in this sample may be carry-over from other donors' samples. The gene calls are TRBV28 and TRBJ1-3; a possible D gene is TRBD1 (6 bases). The CDR3 bases are TGTGCCAGCCAGGACAGCTCTGGAAACACCATATATTTT. Translating it yields CASQDSSGNTIYF.